What follows are 13 T cell receptor beta chains derived from one specimen sequenced in a study of CD8 T cell repertoires and HIV-1 epitope variants (dated by TCRdb to 2019 to 2021). The library relied on the immunoSEQ multiplex PCR assay. Held by TCRdb, this immuneACCESS table contains in-frame sequences only and omits some clones. Under half of the omission traces to an unresolved V gene where checked; the cause of the rest is unknown. The sample profile shows some 5,700 clones; around 60% of them were found once. Jointly, the top ten make up around 40% of the sample. These receptors' targets are unknown. The sample taken for sequencing was cultured CD8+ T cells derived from PBMCs. Receptors originate from a male donor with HIV.

A few counts support this clone. The V and J genes are TRBV6-4 and TRBJ1-1; D is uncertain. Germline V CDR1 and CDR2: MRHNA, SNTAGT. The CDR3 extends over 15 amino acids. The V end was cut by 4 bases, the J end by 0 bases, with 12 bases between. CDR3 amino acids: CASSADVTLNTEAFF. In nucleotides, the CDR3 is TGTGCCAGCAGTGCTGATGTGACATTGAACACTGAAGCTTTCTTT.

The chain's CDR3 is CASSLVGYTEAFF. CDR3 coding DNA: TGTGCCAGCAGTTTAGTCGGATACACTGAAGCTTTCTTT. V is TRBV6-5 and J is TRBJ1-1; D remains unclear. This CDR3 spans 13 amino acids. The germline V and J ends were trimmed by 4 bases and 3 bases, with 9 bases remaining between them. Germline values: CDR1 MNHEY, CDR2 SVGAGI.

J is TRBJ2-7 and V is TRBV4-2, with unresolved D. The germline V and J ends were trimmed by 2 bases and 6 bases, with 11 bases remaining between them. The CDR3 spans 13 residues. Germline CDR1 and CDR2: LGHNA and YNFKEQ. The CDR3 spells CASSQPSGPEQYF. The CDR3, as DNA: TGTGCCAGCAGCCAACCCAGTGGTCCCGAGCAGTACTTC.

The chain uses TRBV28 and TRBJ2-5; the D is unclear. The CDR3 is 12 amino acids. Deletions cut 6 bases from V and 4 bases from J, with 9 bases between. Germline V gene sequence: CDR1 MDHEN, CDR2 SYDVKM. The CDR3 loop is CASRLQGETQYF. The CDR3 nucleotides are TGTGCCAGCAGGTTACAAGGAGAGACCCAGTACTTC. The full variable domain, with the rest looked up from reference TRBV28 and TRBJ2-5, is DVKVTQSSRYLVKRTGEKVFLECVQDMDHENMFWYRQDPGLGLRLIYFSYDVKMKEKGDIPEGYSVSREKKERFSLILESASTNQTSMYLCASRLQGETQYFGPGTRLLVL.

A few counts support this clone. The rearrangement joins TRBV7-9 to TRBJ2-1; perhaps TRBD2 as D (6 bases). There are 15 residues in the CDR3. Germline values: CDR1 SEHNR, CDR2 FQNEAQ (reference sequence). V shed 8 bases and J shed 4 bases, with 18 bases lying between them. The CDR3 DNA reads TGTGCCAGCTTGCCAACGGGACTCCAATACAATGAGCAGTTCTTC. It yields the protein CASLPTGLQYNEQFF.

The chain links TRBV7-2 to TRBJ1-5; D gene unclear. Germline-derived CDR1 and CDR2 are SGHTA and FQGNSA. The CDR3 covers 14 residues. V was shortened by 1 base and J by 6 bases, with 10 bases between the two germline ends. The CDR3 sequence: CASSLEGLRQPQHF. The CDR3 nucleotides read TGTGCCAGCAGCTTAGAGGGCCTACGTCAGCCCCAGCATTTT.

This clone is termed medium-sized. The rearrangement joins TRBV4-3 to TRBJ2-1; 8 positions match TRBD2. The ends lost 0 bases at V and 6 bases at J; junction bases unmatched: 7. CDR1 is LGHNA and CDR2 is YSLEER in the germline V gene. This CDR3 contains 16 residues. CDR3 nucleotide sequence: TGCGCCAGCAGCCAAGACCCAGCGGGGGCCTCCAATGAGCAGTTCTTC. This sequence encodes CASSQDPAGASNEQFF.

The chain has TRBV28 and TRBJ1-4; TRBD1 matches 7 bases. Germline V gene sequence: CDR1 MDHEN, CDR2 SYDVKM. V trimming: 6 bases; J trimming: 8 bases; junction bases outside the gene matches: 12. The CDR3 is 15 amino acids. The CDR3 loop is CASRRYRGGEEKLFF. The CDR3 DNA reads as TGTGCCAGCAGACGTTATAGAGGGGGCGAGGAAAAACTGTTTTTT.

The V call is TRBV19, the J call TRBJ2-7; D is perhaps TRBD2 (6 bases). The germline V gene encodes CDR1 LNHDA and CDR2 SQIVND (reference sequence). V was shortened by 3 bases and J by 5 bases, with 17 bases between the two germline ends. The CDR3 consists of 15 residues. The CDR3 is CASSMGGEYGHEQYF. For the CDR3, the DNA is TGTGCCAGTAGTATGGGCGGGGAGTATGGCCACGAGCAGTACTTC.

This clone has a single count. The genes are TRBV27 and TRBJ1-5, with a weak D call TRBD1 (5 bases). From germline, CDR1 is MNHEY and CDR2 SMNVEV (reference sequence). Trimming took off 1 base at V and 5 bases at J, with 15 bases between the two ends. This CDR3 comprises 16 residues. The chain's CDR3 is CASSLWGGMDDQPQHF. The CDR3 bases are TGTGCCAGCAGTTTATGGGGGGGTATGGATGATCAGCCCCAGCATTTT.

The rearrangement links TRBV5-6 to TRBJ2-7, with D possibly being TRBD1 (5 bases). Germline V gene data show CDR1 as SGHDT and CDR2 as YYEEEE. The CDR3 covers 14 residues. V lost 4 bases, J lost 3 bases, and 14 bases lay in between. CDR3 region: CASSPPDTNYEQYF. CDR3 in DNA: TGTGCCAGCAGCCCGCCGGACACCAACTACGAGCAGTACTTC.

This clone was picked up a small number of times. This sequence joins TRBV21-1 and TRBJ1-1. TRBV21-1 is a pseudogene. The CDR3 is 11 amino acids. Here the CDR3 reads CASSRGTEAFF. The CDR3 DNA is TGTGCCAGCAGTAGAGGCACTGAAGCTTTCTTT.

The V call is TRBV4-1, the J call TRBJ1-5; no clear D gene. The length of the CDR3 is 15 residues. CDR1 and CDR2 from the germline V gene are MGHRA and YSYEKL. The germline V and J ends were trimmed by 0 bases and 2 bases, with 8 bases remaining between them. The CDR3 protein is CASSQDARGNQPQHF. In DNA, the CDR3 is TGCGCCAGCAGCCAAGATGCGCGAGGCAATCAGCCCCAGCATTTT.